These 32 T cell receptor beta chains were sequenced from one sample in a study of blood T cell repertoires in COVID-19. TCRdb's table, derived via immunoSEQ multiplex PCR, lists solely in-frame clones and lacks some. The sample has about 420,000 clones, over 85% seen once. Sequencing was performed on peripheral blood. These receptors originate from a man between 18 and 35 years old with COVID-19, enrolled during active disease.

The chain has TRBV21-1 and TRBJ1-5; the DNA was not used to check the table's D call, TRBD1. TRBV21-1 is labeled a pseudogene. The length of the CDR3 is 15 residues. As DNA, the CDR3 is TGTGCCAGCAGCAAAGGGCACGTTAGCAATCAGCCCCAGCATTTT. Protein product: CASSKGHVSNQPQHF.

This clone showed up just once. The chain has TRBV18 and TRBJ2-7; D is perhaps TRBD2 (6 bases). The CDR3 spans 15 residues. V lost 2 bases, J lost 2 bases, and 13 bases lay in between. CDR1 is KGHSH, CDR2 LQKENI, per germline. This chain's CDR3 is CASSPELSGAYEQYF. The CDR3 nucleotides are TGTGCCAGCTCACCAGAGTTGTCGGGGGCCTACGAGCAGTACTTC.

The V call is TRBV6-1, the J call TRBJ1-1, with TRBD1 matching 10 bases. CDR1 MNHNS and CDR2 SASEGT come from the germline V gene. The CDR3 totals 15 residues. V was clipped by 2 bases and J by 11 bases; unmatched bases: 11. In DNA, the CDR3 is TGTGCCAGCAGTGAACAAGGACAGGGGGTCATCTGGGCTTTCTTT. Translation: CASSEQGQGVIWAFF.

On this clone: Other nucleotide sequences in the sample specify the same CDR3. This sequence joins TRBV20-1 and TRBJ2-5, with 7 bases matching TRBD2. Germline assignment: CDR1 DFQATT and CDR2 SNEGSKA (reference sequence). The V segment lost 3 bases and the J segment 5 bases; nucleotides outside the gene matches: 3. This CDR3 is 12 amino acids long. The CDR3 DNA follows: TGCAGTGCTAGTCGTAGCGGGGAGACCCAGTACTTC. This gives the protein CSASRSGETQYF.

The chain combines TRBV3-1 (or the pseudogene TRBV3-2) with TRBJ2-3; 9 bases fit TRBD1. CDR3 length: 14 amino acids. Germline V gene lookup returns CDR1 LGHDT and CDR2 YNNKEL (reference sequence). The V and J ends lost 0 bases and 14 bases, in that order; junction bases with no gene match: 9. CDR3 protein: CASSQDDGTGRLYF. The CDR3 DNA is TGTGCCAGCAGCCAAGATGATGGGACAGGGAGGCTGTATTTT.

The rearrangement joins TRBV21-1 to TRBJ2-7; the D segment call TRBD1 is taken from the table without a DNA check. TRBV21-1 is a pseudogene locus. The CDR3 is made up of 15 amino acids. DNA for the CDR3: TGTGCCAGCAGCTCTCCGGGACAGACGAACTACGAGCAGTACTTC. Protein sequence: CASSSPGQTNYEQYF.

The chain is built from TRBV27 and TRBJ2-3, with 8 bases fitting TRBD1. Germline V lookup: CDR1 MNHEY, CDR2 SMNVEV (reference sequence). V lost 3 bases to trimming and J lost 6 bases; unmatched junction nucleotides: 8. The CDR3 covers 15 residues. The CDR3: CASSFRGRRSDTQYF. The CDR3 region has the DNA TGTGCCAGCAGTTTCAGGGGGCGCCGATCGGATACGCAGTATTTT.

The CDR3: CASSQGGVPYNEQFF. The DNA of the CDR3 is TGTGCCAGCAGCCAAGGGGGGGTACCCTACAATGAGCAGTTCTTC. The V call is TRBV7-6, the J call TRBJ2-1; the D gene is possibly TRBD2 (7 bases). Germline V gene data show CDR1 as SGHVS and CDR2 as FNYEAQ. The CDR3 has 15 residues. The ends were cut back, 5 bases at V and 2 bases at J, with 13 bases in the middle.

Only a few counts were recorded for this clone. This chain links TRBV3-1 (or the pseudogene TRBV3-2) with TRBJ1-2; weak D call: TRBD1 (5 bases). The CDR3 totals 15 residues. Trimming took 4 bases from V and 0 from J, leaving 12 bases between them. Germline CDR1 LGHDT, CDR2 YNNKEL (reference sequence). CDR3 in amino acids: CASSRRQTTNYGYTF. For the CDR3, the DNA is TGTGCCAGCAGCCGCAGACAGACAACTAACTATGGCTACACCTTC.

The chain has TRBV7-2 and TRBJ1-2; D is possibly TRBD1 (5 bases). This CDR3 has 13 amino acids. Germline values: CDR1 SGHTA, CDR2 FQGNSA. V lost 2 bases to trimming and J lost 4 bases, with 8 bases between them. The CDR3 sequence is CASSLRGIYGYTF. The CDR3 region has the DNA TGTGCCAGCAGCTTAAGGGGCATCTATGGCTACACCTTC.

This clone was observed once. The rearrangement uses TRBV20-1 and TRBJ1-6, with a tentative D call TRBD1 (5 bases). Trimming cost V 3 bases and J 4 bases, with 13 bases left between them. Germline V gene lookup returns CDR1 DFQATT and CDR2 SNEGSKA (reference sequence). This CDR3 is built from 15 residues. Written as DNA, the CDR3 is TGCAGTGCTAGTTACCAGGGAAGGTATAATTCACCCCTCCACTTT. It specifies CSASYQGRYNSPLHF.

V and J are TRBV7-2 and TRBJ2-7; 7 bases line up with TRBD1. Germline lookup yields CDR1 SGHTA and CDR2 FQGNSA. Losses at the gene ends were 5 bases for V and 10 bases for J; bases not matched to a gene: 8. The CDR3 is made up of 12 amino acids. In nucleotides, the CDR3 is TGTGCCAGCAGCCCCGACAGGGTAGCACAGTACTTC. This encodes CASSPDRVAQYF. The full variable domain, in which reference TRBV7-2 and TRBJ2-7 provide the parts outside the CDR3, is GAGVSQSPSNKVTEKGKDVELRCDPISGHTALYWYRQSLGQGLEFLIYFQGNSAPDKSGLPSDRFSAERTGGSVSTLTIQRTQQEDSAVYLCASSPDRVAQYFGPGTRLTVT.

This chain joins TRBV5-1 and TRBJ2-5; the D gene is possibly TRBD2 (5 bases). The V gene's germline CDR1 is SGHRS and CDR2 YFSETQ. This CDR3 has 15 amino acids. V lost 0 bases and J 4 bases, leaving 13 bases between the germline ends. The CDR3 here is CASSLVAPEGETQYF. Here the CDR3 DNA reads TGCGCCAGCAGCTTGGTTGCGCCCGAGGGAGAGACCCAGTACTTC.

The chain is built from TRBV18 and TRBJ1-3; a possible D gene is TRBD1 (5 bases). V dropped 3 bases and J dropped 5 bases, with 17 bases sitting between them. Germline V gene data show CDR1 as KGHSH and CDR2 as LQKENI. The length of the CDR3 is 16 residues. Here the CDR3 DNA reads TGTGCCAGCTCACCCCAGGGCCCGCCGCAAAGAAACACCATATATTTT. Protein product: CASSPQGPPQRNTIYF.

This chain connects TRBV4-1 to TRBJ2-7, with D possibly TRBD2 on 6 matching bases. This CDR3 spans 14 amino acids. V was shortened by 4 bases and J by 3 bases, with 13 bases between the two germline ends. Germline V gene lookup returns CDR1 MGHRA and CDR2 YSYEKL. CDR3: CASSPGTVYYEQYF. The CDR3 DNA follows: TGCGCCAGCAGCCCCGGGACTGTTTACTACGAGCAGTACTTC.

In this sample, this clone turned up a few times. The J gene is TRBJ1-3, the V gene TRBV6-1, with D maybe TRBD1 (6 bases). The CDR3 loop spans 15 amino acids. The V end was cut by 3 bases, the J end by 2 bases, with 11 bases between. Germline assignment: CDR1 MNHNS and CDR2 SASEGT. The CDR3 here is CASSDTGHPGNTIYF. In nucleotides, the CDR3 is TGTGCCAGCAGTGACACGGGACATCCTGGAAACACCATATATTTT.

In its sample, this clone was seen once. The V call is TRBV19, the J call TRBJ1-6, with D possibly matching TRBD1 (5 bases). CDR3 length: 15 residues. Trimming took 3 bases from V and 0 from J, leaving 6 bases between them. Germline loops: CDR1 LNHDA, CDR2 SQIVND (reference sequence). CDR3: CASSMTDSYNSPLHF. The CDR3 nucleotides read TGTGCCAGTAGTATGACAGACTCCTATAATTCACCCCTCCACTTT.

The V gene is TRBV25-1, the J gene TRBJ2-1; D is perhaps TRBD2 (6 bases). Germline V gene lookup returns CDR1 MGHDK and CDR2 SYGVNS. The ends were cut back, 8 bases at V and 3 bases at J, with 11 bases in the middle. The CDR3 contains 13 residues. The CDR3 DNA reads as TGTGCCAGCTCGGGACTTGTCTACAATGAGCAGTTCTTC. Encoded protein: CASSGLVYNEQFF.

This chain connects TRBV5-4 to TRBJ2-3, with D tentatively TRBD2 (7 bases). Germline-derived CDR1 and CDR2 are SGHNT and YYREEE (reference sequence). This CDR3 contains 14 residues. With 4 bases removed from V and 5 bases from J, the gap between germline ends came to 14 bases. CDR3: CASSLARGGDTQYF. The CDR3 DNA sequence: TGTGCCAGCAGCCTAGCGAGGGGGGGAGATACGCAGTATTTT.

The chain recombines TRBV5-4 with TRBJ2-7; 7 positions agree with TRBD2. Trimming removed 3 bases from V and 3 bases from J; junction bases left unmatched: 6. This CDR3 has 14 amino acids. CDR1 and CDR2 from the germline V gene are SGHNT and YYREEE (reference sequence). The CDR3 region has the DNA TGTGCCAGCAGCTCAGACCGGGACTACTACGAGCAGTACTTC. Translated: CASSSDRDYYEQYF.

This chain connects TRBV7-6 to TRBJ2-3; D call uncertain. With 5 bases removed from V and 4 bases from J, the gap between germline ends came to 16 bases. There are 15 residues in the CDR3. The V gene's germline CDR1 is SGHVS and CDR2 FNYEAQ. The CDR3, as DNA: TGTGCCAGCAGCAGAGAAGCCGGGTTCGCAGATACGCAGTATTTT. Protein sequence: CASSREAGFADTQYF.

The gene calls are TRBV28 and TRBJ2-5; 7 bases match TRBD2. With 6 bases clipped from V and 5 bases from J, the junction kept 15 bases outside the gene matches. The CDR3 length is 16 residues. The germline gives CDR1 MDHEN, CDR2 SYDVKM. CDR3 region: CASSFTRGAGKETQYF. Written as DNA, the CDR3 is TGTGCCAGCAGCTTCACCCGCGGAGCGGGGAAGGAGACCCAGTACTTC.

The chain joins TRBV12-5 to TRBJ2-3, with TRBD2 matching over 8 bases. Trimming cost V 11 bases and J 0 bases; bases outside gene matches: 4. Germline V gives CDR1 LGHNT, CDR2 FRNRAP. The CDR3 runs to 13 residues. CDR3 DNA sequence: TGTGCTGGAGCGGGGGCTAGCACAGATACGCAGTATTTT. Residues: CAGAGASTDTQYF.

This clone was recorded once. The CDR3 DNA sequence: TGTGCCAGCAGTGAAGGTGTCGATACTAGCTCCTACGAGCAGTACTTC. This codes for CASSEGVDTSSYEQYF. The chain carries TRBV2 and TRBJ2-7; D is perhaps TRBD2 (5 bases). Germline loops: CDR1 SNHLY, CDR2 FYNNEI. CDR3 length: 16 amino acids. Trimming pared 1 base from V and 0 bases from J, leaving 13 bases between.

This clone was observed at least ten times. This chain links TRBV7-2 with TRBJ2-7; a weak D match, TRBD2 (5 bases). In germline, CDR1 is SGHTA, CDR2 FQGNSA. The V end lost 1 base, the J end lost 0 bases, and 19 bases lay between the germline ends. The length of the CDR3 is 18 residues. For the CDR3, the DNA is TGTGCCAGCAGCTTAGTAGGTGTTCTCGGCGACTACTCCTACGAGCAGTACTTC. This sequence encodes CASSLVGVLGDYSYEQYF.

The chain combines TRBV6-5 with TRBJ2-7; weak D call: TRBD2 (7 bases). Per germline, CDR1 MNHEY and CDR2 SVGAGI. This CDR3 contains 13 residues. Trimming took 8 bases from V and 6 from J, leaving 17 bases between them. CDR3 sequence: CASSPGGRVEQYF. The CDR3 bases are TGTGCCAGCTCGCCGGGGGGCCGGGTCGAGCAGTACTTC.

The chain recombines TRBV6-6 with TRBJ2-1, with TRBD2 identical over 13 bases. With V trimmed by 0 bases and J by 6 bases, 2 bases remained unmatched. The CDR3 contains 16 residues. Per germline, CDR1 MNHNY and CDR2 SVGAGI (reference sequence). The CDR3 DNA follows: TGTGCCAGCAGTTACTCGACTAGCGGGGGGACCAATGAGCAGTTCTTC. Translated: CASSYSTSGGTNEQFF.

J is TRBJ1-2 and V is TRBV10-2; a weak D match, TRBD1 (5 bases). The CDR3 totals 15 residues. Germline V lookup: CDR1 WSHSY, CDR2 SAAADI. V dropped 0 bases and J dropped 1 base, with 9 bases sitting between them. CDR3 DNA sequence: TGCGCCAGCAGTGAGTCGGCAGGACATAACTATGGCTACACCTTC. It codes for CASSESAGHNYGYTF.

This chain connects TRBV27 to TRBJ2-1; possibly TRBD2 for D (5 bases). Germline V gives CDR1 MNHEY, CDR2 SMNVEV (reference sequence). The CDR3 sequence is 16 residues long. The V and J ends lost 2 bases and 6 bases respectively, with 17 bases between them. The CDR3 region is CASSLRGLVHPNEQFF. CDR3 DNA sequence: TGTGCCAGCAGTTTACGGGGTCTAGTTCATCCCAATGAGCAGTTCTTC.

This chain uses TRBV4-1 with TRBJ1-2, with unresolved D. Trimming left V 4 bases short and J 8 bases short, with 14 bases between. This CDR3 comprises 13 residues. Germline-derived CDR1 and CDR2 are MGHRA and YSYEKL. CDR3: CASSPVQRVGYTF. The DNA of the CDR3 is TGCGCCAGCAGCCCAGTACAGAGGGTCGGCTACACCTTC.

The genes are TRBV28 and TRBJ2-1, with a tentative D call TRBD2 (5 bases). The germline V gene encodes CDR1 MDHEN and CDR2 SYDVKM. CDR3 size: 16 residues. V lost 6 bases and J 0 bases, leaving 15 bases between the germline ends. As DNA, the CDR3 is TGTGCCAGCAGCCCCGTAAGCGGAAGCTCCTACAATGAGCAGTTCTTC. Protein product: CASSPVSGSSYNEQFF.

The V and J genes are TRBV6-5 and TRBJ2-5; TRBD1 agrees at 10 bases. Unmatched junction bases numbered 5, after V lost 8 bases and J lost 5 bases. The CDR3 is 13 residues long. Per the germline V gene, CDR1 is MNHEY and CDR2 is SVGAGI. In DNA, the CDR3 is TGTGCCAGCGGGACAGGGGTTCGGGAGACCCAGTACTTC. Amino acids: CASGTGVRETQYF.